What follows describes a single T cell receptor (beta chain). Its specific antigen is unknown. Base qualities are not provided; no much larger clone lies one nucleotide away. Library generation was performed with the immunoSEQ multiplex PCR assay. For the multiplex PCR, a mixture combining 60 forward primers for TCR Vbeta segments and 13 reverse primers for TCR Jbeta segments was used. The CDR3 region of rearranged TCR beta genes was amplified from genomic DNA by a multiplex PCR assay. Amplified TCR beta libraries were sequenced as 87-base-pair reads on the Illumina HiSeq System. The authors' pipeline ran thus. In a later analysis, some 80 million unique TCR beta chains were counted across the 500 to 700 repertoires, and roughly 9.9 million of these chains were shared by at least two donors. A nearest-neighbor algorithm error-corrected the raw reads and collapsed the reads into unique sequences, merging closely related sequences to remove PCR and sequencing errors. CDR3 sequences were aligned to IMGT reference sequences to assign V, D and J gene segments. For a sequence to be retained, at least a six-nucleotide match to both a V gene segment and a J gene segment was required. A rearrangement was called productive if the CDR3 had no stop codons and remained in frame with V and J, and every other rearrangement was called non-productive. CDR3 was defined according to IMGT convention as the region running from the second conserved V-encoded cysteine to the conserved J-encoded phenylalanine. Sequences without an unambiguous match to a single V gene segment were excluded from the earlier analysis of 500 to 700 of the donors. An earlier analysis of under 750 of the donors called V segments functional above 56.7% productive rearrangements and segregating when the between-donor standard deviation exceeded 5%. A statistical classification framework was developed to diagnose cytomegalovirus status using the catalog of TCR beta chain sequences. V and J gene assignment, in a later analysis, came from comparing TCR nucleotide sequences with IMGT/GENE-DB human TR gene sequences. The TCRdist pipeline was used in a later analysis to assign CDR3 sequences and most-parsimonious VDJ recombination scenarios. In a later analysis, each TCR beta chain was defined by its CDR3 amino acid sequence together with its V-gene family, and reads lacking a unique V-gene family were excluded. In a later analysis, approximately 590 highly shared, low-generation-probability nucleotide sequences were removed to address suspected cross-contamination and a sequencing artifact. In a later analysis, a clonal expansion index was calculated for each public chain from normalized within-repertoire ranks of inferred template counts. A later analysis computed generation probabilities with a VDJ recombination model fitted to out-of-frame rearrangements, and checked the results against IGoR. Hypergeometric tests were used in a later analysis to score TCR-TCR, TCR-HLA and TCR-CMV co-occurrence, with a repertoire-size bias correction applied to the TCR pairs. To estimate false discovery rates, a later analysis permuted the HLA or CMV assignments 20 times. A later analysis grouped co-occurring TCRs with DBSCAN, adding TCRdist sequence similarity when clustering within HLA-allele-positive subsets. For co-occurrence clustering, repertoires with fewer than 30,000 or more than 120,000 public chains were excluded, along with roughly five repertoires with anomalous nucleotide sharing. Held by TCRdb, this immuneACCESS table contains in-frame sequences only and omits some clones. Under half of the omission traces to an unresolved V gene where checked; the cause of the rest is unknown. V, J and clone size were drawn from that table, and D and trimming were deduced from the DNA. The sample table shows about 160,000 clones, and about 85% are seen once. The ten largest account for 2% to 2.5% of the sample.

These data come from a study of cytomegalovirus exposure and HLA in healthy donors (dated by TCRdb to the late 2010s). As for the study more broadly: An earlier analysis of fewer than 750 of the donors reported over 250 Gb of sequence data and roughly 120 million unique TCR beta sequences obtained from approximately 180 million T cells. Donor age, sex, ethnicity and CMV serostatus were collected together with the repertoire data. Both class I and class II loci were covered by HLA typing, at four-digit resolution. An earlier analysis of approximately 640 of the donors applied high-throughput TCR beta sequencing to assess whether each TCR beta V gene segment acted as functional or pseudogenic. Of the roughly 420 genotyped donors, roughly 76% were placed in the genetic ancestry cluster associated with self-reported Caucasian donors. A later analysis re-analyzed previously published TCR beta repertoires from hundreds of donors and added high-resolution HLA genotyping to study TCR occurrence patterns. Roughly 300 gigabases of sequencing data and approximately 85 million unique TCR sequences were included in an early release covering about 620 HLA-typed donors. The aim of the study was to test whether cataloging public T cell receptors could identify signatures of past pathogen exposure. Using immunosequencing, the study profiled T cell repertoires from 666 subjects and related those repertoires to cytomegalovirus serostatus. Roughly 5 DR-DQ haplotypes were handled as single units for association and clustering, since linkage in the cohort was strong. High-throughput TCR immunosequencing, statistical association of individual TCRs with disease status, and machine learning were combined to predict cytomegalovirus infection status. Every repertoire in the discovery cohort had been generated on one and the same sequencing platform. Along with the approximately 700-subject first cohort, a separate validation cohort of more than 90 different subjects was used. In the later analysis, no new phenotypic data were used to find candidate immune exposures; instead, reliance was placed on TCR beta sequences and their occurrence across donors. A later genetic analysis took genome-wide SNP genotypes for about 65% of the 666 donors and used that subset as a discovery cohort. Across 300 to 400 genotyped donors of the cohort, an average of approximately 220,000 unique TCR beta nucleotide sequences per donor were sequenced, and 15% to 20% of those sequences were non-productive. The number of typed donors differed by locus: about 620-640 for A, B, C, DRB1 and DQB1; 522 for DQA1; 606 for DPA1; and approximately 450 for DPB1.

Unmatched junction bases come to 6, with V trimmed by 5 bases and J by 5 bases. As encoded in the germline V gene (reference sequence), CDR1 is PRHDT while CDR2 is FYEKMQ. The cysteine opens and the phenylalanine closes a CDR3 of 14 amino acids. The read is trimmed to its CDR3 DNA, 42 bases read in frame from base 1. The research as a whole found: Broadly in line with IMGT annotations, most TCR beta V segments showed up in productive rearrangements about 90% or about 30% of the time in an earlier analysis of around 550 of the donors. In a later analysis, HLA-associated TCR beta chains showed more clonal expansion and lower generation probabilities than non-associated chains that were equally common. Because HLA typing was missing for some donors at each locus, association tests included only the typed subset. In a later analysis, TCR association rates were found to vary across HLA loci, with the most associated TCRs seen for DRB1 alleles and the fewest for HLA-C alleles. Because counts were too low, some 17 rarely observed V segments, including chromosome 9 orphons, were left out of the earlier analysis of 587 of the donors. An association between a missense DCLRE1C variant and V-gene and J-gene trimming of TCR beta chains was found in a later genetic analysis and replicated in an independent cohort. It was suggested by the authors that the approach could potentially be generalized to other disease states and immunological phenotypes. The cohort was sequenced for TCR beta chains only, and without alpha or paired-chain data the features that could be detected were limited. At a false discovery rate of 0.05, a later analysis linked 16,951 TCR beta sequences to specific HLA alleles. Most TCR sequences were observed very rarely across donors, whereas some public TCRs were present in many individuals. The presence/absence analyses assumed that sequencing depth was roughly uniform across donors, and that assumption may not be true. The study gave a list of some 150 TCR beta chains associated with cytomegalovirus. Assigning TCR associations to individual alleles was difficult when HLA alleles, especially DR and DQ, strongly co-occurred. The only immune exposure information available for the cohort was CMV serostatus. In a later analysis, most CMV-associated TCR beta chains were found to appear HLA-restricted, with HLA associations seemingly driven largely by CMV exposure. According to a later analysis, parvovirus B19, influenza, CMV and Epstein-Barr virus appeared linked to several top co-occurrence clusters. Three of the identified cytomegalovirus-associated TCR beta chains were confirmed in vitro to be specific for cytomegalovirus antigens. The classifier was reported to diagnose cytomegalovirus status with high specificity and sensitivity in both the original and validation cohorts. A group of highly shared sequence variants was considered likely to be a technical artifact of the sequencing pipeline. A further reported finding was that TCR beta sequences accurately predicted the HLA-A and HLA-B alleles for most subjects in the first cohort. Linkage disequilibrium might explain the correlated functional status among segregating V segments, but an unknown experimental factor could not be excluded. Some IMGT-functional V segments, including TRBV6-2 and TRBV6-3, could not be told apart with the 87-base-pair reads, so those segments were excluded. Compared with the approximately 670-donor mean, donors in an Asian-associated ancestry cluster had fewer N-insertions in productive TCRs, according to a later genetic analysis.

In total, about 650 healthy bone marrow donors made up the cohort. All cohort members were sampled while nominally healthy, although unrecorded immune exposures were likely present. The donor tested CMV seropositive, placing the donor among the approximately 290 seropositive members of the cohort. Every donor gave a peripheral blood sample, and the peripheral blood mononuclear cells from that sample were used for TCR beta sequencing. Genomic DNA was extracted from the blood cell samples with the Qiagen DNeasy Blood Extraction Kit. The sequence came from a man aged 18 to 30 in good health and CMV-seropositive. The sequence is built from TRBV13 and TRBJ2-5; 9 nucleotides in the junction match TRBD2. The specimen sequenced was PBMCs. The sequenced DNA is TGTGCCAGCAGCCGTAGCGGGAGCTGGGAGACCCAGTACTTC. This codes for CASSRSGSWETQYF.